Reported below is one T cell receptor beta chain. Some clones are missing from TCRdb's copy, which holds only in-frame ones; the method was immunoSEQ multiplex PCR. The table includes tens of thousands of clones, about 92% detected once. These data belong to a study of technical replicates of blood from several donors. The ends were cut back, 6 bases at V and 1 base at J, with 10 bases in the middle. The length of the CDR3 is 13 residues. The germline gives CDR1 KGHSH, CDR2 LQKENI. V and J are TRBV18 and TRBJ2-7, with D unclear. Sequencing was done on a sample of PBMCs. The origin of this receptor is a human donor in good health. Some clones in this sample may be carry-over from other donors' samples. The CDR3 loop is CASSSSESYEQYF. The CDR3 nucleotides are TGTGCCAGCTCGAGCAGCGAATCCTACGAGCAGTACTTC.